The 29 T cell receptor beta chains listed next were all sequenced from one sample in a study of early T cells in non-severe SARS-CoV-2 infection. TCRdb recomputed calls from the 5' RACE reads with MiXCR, one row per CDR3 protein. Here the sample spans 32,000 or so distinct CDR3 sequences, 5.5% to 7.5% being singletons. The specimen was whole blood. These receptors were taken from an adult who was a healthcare worker with PCR-confirmed SARS-CoV-2 infection or an uninfected control (not recorded which).

This clonotype has just a few counts. V is TRBV2 and J is TRBJ2-2, with D possibly TRBD1 on 5 matching bases. CDR3 length: 11 amino acids. V shed 11 bases and J shed 6 bases, with 10 bases lying between them. Germline values: CDR1 SNHLY, CDR2 FYNNEI. This CDR3 is CAARVPGELFF. The CDR3 nucleotides read TGTGCCGCCAGGGTTCCCGGGGAGCTGTTTTTT.

The genes are TRBV7-2 and TRBJ2-7; the D is unclear. Looked up from germline, CDR1 is SGHTA and CDR2 is FQGNSA. V dropped 7 bases and J dropped 4 bases, with 14 bases sitting between them. CDR3 length equals 13 residues. This CDR3 reads CASKAPGPYEQYF. The CDR3 DNA sequence: TGTGCCAGCAAAGCTCCGGGTCCATACGAGCAGTACTTC. Combining the CDR3 with reference TRBV7-2 and TRBJ2-7 gives the whole variable domain GAGVSQSPSNKVTEKGKDVELRCDPISGHTALYWYRQSLGQGLEFLIYFQGNSAPDKSGLPSDRFSAERTGGSVSTLTIQRTQQEDSAVYLCASKAPGPYEQYFGPGTRLTVT.

This clonotype was recorded a few times. The V gene is TRBV6-6, the J gene TRBJ2-7; tentatively, D is TRBD1 or TRBD2 (5 bases each). Looked up from germline, CDR1 is MNHNY and CDR2 is SVGAGI (reference sequence). Trimming took off 8 bases at V and 5 bases at J, with 16 bases between the two ends. The CDR3 is 13 residues long. CDR3 sequence (DNA): TGTGCCAGCGGCATTCTATTGGGGGACGAGCAGTACTTC. Translating it yields CASGILLGDEQYF.

This clonotype was seen more than once but under ten times. The chain is built from TRBV6-5 and TRBJ1-6, with D hard to call. The V end lost 2 bases, the J end lost 7 bases, and 12 bases lay between the germline ends. The CDR3 sequence is 15 residues long. Germline CDR1 and CDR2: MNHEY and SVGAGI. DNA of the CDR3: TGTGCCAGCAGTTACGATCGGGGAGCGAATTCACCCCTCCACTTT. It specifies CASSYDRGANSPLHF.

This clonotype was picked up many times. This chain links TRBV24-1 with TRBJ1-1, with D uncertain. The CDR3 covers 13 residues. Between the trimmed V and J ends, which lost 4 bases and 4 bases, there was a span of 9 bases. Germline V gene data show CDR1 as KGHDR and CDR2 as SFDVKD. The DNA of the CDR3 is TGTGCCACCAGTGAGGGAGGAGGCACTGAAGCTTTCTTT. This sequence encodes CATSEGGGTEAFF.

This clonotype appeared a few times. The chain links TRBV18 to TRBJ1-5, with D possibly TRBD1 on 6 matching bases. V lost 5 bases to trimming and J lost 4 bases, with 9 bases between them. In germline, CDR1 is KGHSH, CDR2 LQKENI. This CDR3 is 13 amino acids long. CDR3 nucleotides: TGTGCCAGCTCAGATCAGGGGAATCAGCCCCAGCATTTT. Translated, it gives CASSDQGNQPQHF.

In this sample, this clonotype turned up many times. V and J are TRBV28 and TRBJ1-2; D gene ambiguous. Germline-derived CDR1 and CDR2 are MDHEN and SYDVKM. This CDR3 is 12 amino acids long. Trimming pared 2 bases from V and 4 bases from J, leaving 5 bases between. CDR3: CASSLRLYGYTF. CDR3 nucleotides: TGTGCCAGCAGTTTACGACTCTATGGCTACACCTTC.

This clonotype was counted only a few times. The V and J genes are TRBV19 and TRBJ2-1; the D call may be TRBD1 or TRBD2 (5 bases each). The CDR3 is 15 residues long. The ends were cut back, 7 bases at V and 1 base at J, with 14 bases in the middle. CDR1 LNHDA and CDR2 SQIVND come from the germline V gene (reference sequence). CDR3 sequence (DNA): TGTGCCAGTAACCCCGGGACCCTGTCCTACAATGAGCAGTTCTTC. Its protein is CASNPGTLSYNEQFF.

V gene TRBV12-3 or TRBV12-4 combines with J gene TRBJ2-1, with 8 bases lining up with TRBD1. V was clipped by 5 bases and J by 5 bases; unmatched bases: 14. This CDR3 spans 17 amino acids. CDR3 loop: CASSLHGNRGRNNEQFF. Written as DNA, the CDR3 is TGTGCCAGCAGTCTGCACGGCAACAGGGGGAGAAACAATGAGCAGTTCTTC.

Remarks on this clonotype: One end of the junction varies from germline; a read error may be responsible. DNA for the CDR3: TGTGTCAGCAGCAATACTCAGGGAGTTGATGGCTACACCTTC. Its translation: CVSSNTQGVDGYTF. The chain joins TRBV7-2 to TRBJ1-2, with a possible D match to TRBD1 (5 bases). The CDR3 has 14 amino acids. The germline CDR1 and CDR2 sequences are SGHTA and FQGNSA.

Only a few counts were recorded for this clonotype. Mismatch with germline at one junction end may stem from a read error. The chain has TRBV20-1 and TRBJ2-5; no definite D call. The V gene's germline CDR1 is DFQATT and CDR2 SNEGSKA (reference sequence). This CDR3 contains 9 residues. In DNA, the CDR3 is TGCAGCCCCGAAGACACCCAGTACTTC. Residues: CSPEDTQYF.

This rearrangement joins TRBV6-2 or TRBV6-3 to TRBJ1-5; the D gene is possibly TRBD1 (6 bases). Germline loops: CDR1 MNHEY, CDR2 SVGEGT. This CDR3 has 14 amino acids. Deletions cut 7 bases from V and 8 bases from J, with 18 bases between. CDR3 sequence (DNA): TGTGCCAGCAACCCGGCGGGACACCAGAAGCCCCAGCATTTT. Amino acids: CASNPAGHQKPQHF.

There are many counts of this clonotype. This chain joins TRBV29-1 and TRBJ2-1, with a tentative D call TRBD1 (5 bases). Germline values: CDR1 SQVTM, CDR2 ANQGSEA. V shed 3 bases and J shed 4 bases, with 7 bases lying between them. There are 12 residues in the CDR3. The chain's CDR3 is CSVDTGYNEQFF. CDR3 DNA: TGCAGCGTTGATACAGGTTACAATGAGCAGTTCTTC.

In this sample, this clonotype turned up many times. The chain uses TRBV6-5 and TRBJ2-2; 7 bases align to TRBD2. J gave up 7 bases and V 4 bases, and 9 bases lay outside the gene matches. The CDR3 has 15 amino acids. The germline V gene encodes CDR1 MNHEY and CDR2 SVGAGI. The DNA of the CDR3 is TGTGCCAGCAGTTTAAGTCGGGAGGTGGTCGGGGAGCTGTTTTTT. This gives the protein CASSLSREVVGELFF.

This clonotype was seen at least ten times. The V and J genes are TRBV18 and TRBJ2-1, with 7 bases lining up with TRBD2. After removal of 6 bases from V and 2 bases from J, the junction contained 10 bases not matched to a gene. CDR3 size: 16 residues. Germline lookup yields CDR1 KGHSH and CDR2 LQKENI. This chain's CDR3 is CASSLSGSGAYNEQFF. As DNA, the CDR3 is TGTGCCAGCTCCCTCTCCGGCAGCGGGGCCTACAATGAGCAGTTCTTC.

This clonotype showed up just a few times. This chain connects TRBV11-3 to TRBJ2-2; 7 nucleotides match TRBD2. Germline CDR1 and CDR2: SGHNT and YENEEA. V lost 9 bases and J lost 1; bases outside the gene matches: 5. CDR3 length: 14 amino acids. This CDR3 reads CARAIAGNTGELFF. Written as DNA, the CDR3 is TGTGCCAGGGCAATAGCGGGGAACACCGGGGAGCTGTTTTTT.

This clonotype was recorded many times. V and J are TRBV12-3 or TRBV12-4 and TRBJ2-7; 7 nucleotides agree with TRBD2. The CDR3 is 14 amino acids. Trimming took 8 bases from V and 2 from J; bases not matched to a gene: 9. The CDR3 reads CASQDGTTTYEQYF. In DNA form, the CDR3 reads TGTGCCAGCCAAGACGGGACTACTACCTACGAGCAGTACTTC.

This clonotype was seen ten or more times. CDR3 sequence reads: CASSAGPYRRPSVHF. The CDR3, as DNA: TGTGCCAGCAGTGCAGGACCCTACAGGAGGCCTTCGGTCCACTTT. V usage is TRBV21-1 and J usage is TRBJ1-6; the D call TRBD1 from the table was never checked on the DNA. TRBV21-1 is a recognized pseudogene. The length of the CDR3 is 15 residues.

This clonotype was seen at least ten times. The rearrangement uses TRBV11-2 and TRBJ2-2; 13 nucleotides align to TRBD2. J was trimmed by 9 bases and V by 4 bases; bases with no gene match: 2. The CDR3 has 14 residues. Per the germline V gene, CDR1 is SGHAT and CDR2 is FQNNGV. DNA of the CDR3: TGTGCCAGCAGCTCGACTAGCGGGGGGCGGGAGCTGTTTTTT. Protein product: CASSSTSGGRELFF. The whole variable domain, remainder taken from reference TRBV11-2 and TRBJ2-2, is EAGVAQSPRYKIIEKRQSVAFWCNPISGHATLYWYQQILGQGPKLLIQFQNNGVVDDSQLPKDRFSAERLKGVDSTLKIQPAKLEDSAVYLCASSSTSGGRELFFGEGSRLTVL.

The chain combines TRBV20-1 with TRBJ2-1; D is uncertain. Germline CDR1 reads DFQATT; CDR2 reads SNEGSKA (reference sequence). The CDR3 has 13 residues. Trimming removed 4 bases from V and 4 bases from J, with 11 bases in between. The CDR3 loop is CSAKNPQYNEQFF. The CDR3 nucleotides read TGCAGTGCTAAAAATCCGCAGTACAATGAGCAGTTCTTC.

This clonotype showed up many times. The CDR3 coding sequence is TGTGCCAGCAGCTTACCACTAGCGGACAACACCGGGGAGCTGTTTTTT. Protein product: CASSLPLADNTGELFF. J is TRBJ2-2 and V is TRBV7-8, with TRBD2 matching over 8 bases. This CDR3 has 16 residues. Looked up from germline, CDR1 is SGHVS and CDR2 is FQNEAQ. Losses at the gene ends were 2 bases for V and 2 bases for J; bases not matched to a gene: 4.

This clonotype was picked up many times. This chain connects TRBV27 to TRBJ1-4; the match to TRBD1 covers 7 bases. V trimming: 5 bases; J trimming: 11 bases; junction bases outside the gene matches: 20. Per the germline V gene, CDR1 is MNHEY and CDR2 is SMNVEV (reference sequence). The CDR3 extends over 17 amino acids. CDR3 coding DNA: TGTGCCAGCAGTGCTTCCGGAACAGGGGCGGTCAGTCAGAAACTGTTTTTT. Encoded protein: CASSASGTGAVSQKLFF.

J is TRBJ1-1 and V is TRBV3-1; D is unresolved. CDR3 size: 15 residues. Germline V lookup: CDR1 LGHDT, CDR2 YNNKEL (reference sequence). V shed 0 bases and J shed 3 bases, with 11 bases lying between them. CDR3 in amino acids: CASSQDPYIYTEAFF. Here the CDR3 DNA reads TGTGCCAGCAGCCAAGATCCCTACATATACACTGAAGCTTTCTTT.

This clonotype has a count of ten or more. The V gene is TRBV6-1, the J gene TRBJ1-4; D remains unclear. Trimming removed 8 bases at V and 8 bases at J, with 21 bases between. The CDR3 loop spans 15 amino acids. CDR1 MNHNS and CDR2 SASEGT come from the germline V gene. DNA for the CDR3: TGTGCCAGCGGGTCGAAGGGCACCTTTGACGAAAAACTGTTTTTT. Translated: CASGSKGTFDEKLFF.

V usage is TRBV10-1 and J usage is TRBJ2-3; the D gene is possibly TRBD1 (6 bases). The CDR3 runs to 16 residues. V lost 7 bases to trimming and J lost 4 bases, with 21 bases between them. Looked up from germline, CDR1 is WNHNN and CDR2 is SYGVQD (reference sequence). CDR3 sequence: CASKNGTPEGPDTQYF. The DNA for the CDR3 is TGCGCCAGCAAGAATGGGACACCCGAGGGTCCAGATACGCAGTATTTT.

This clonotype was seen repeatedly, ten times or more. CDR3 DNA: TGCGCCAGCAGCCCCGGGACAACTAATTCACCCCTCCACTTT. Translated: CASSPGTTNSPLHF. The rearrangement links TRBV4-1 to TRBJ1-6; tentatively, D is TRBD1 (6 bases). V shed 4 bases and J shed 6 bases, with 10 bases lying between them. The CDR3 has 14 amino acids. From germline, CDR1 is MGHRA and CDR2 YSYEKL.

Ten or more counts support this clonotype. V is TRBV29-1 and J is TRBJ2-1; D possibly corresponds to TRBD2 (5 bases). Germline V gives CDR1 SQVTM, CDR2 ANQGSEA. V was pared by 4 bases and J by 0 bases, with 10 bases between. This CDR3 is 14 amino acids long. The CDR3 is CSVVVASSYNEQFF. In DNA form, the CDR3 reads TGCAGCGTTGTAGTAGCGAGCTCCTACAATGAGCAGTTCTTC.

Only a few counts were recorded for this clonotype. The rearrangement links TRBV20-1 to TRBJ2-1; no clear D. The CDR3 runs to 12 residues. V lost 3 bases and J lost 10, with 13 bases in between. Per germline, CDR1 DFQATT and CDR2 SNEGSKA (reference sequence). CDR3 sequence (DNA): TGCAGTGCTAGGGAGAGCGTGCGGGAGCAGTTCTTC. It specifies CSARESVREQFF.

This chain connects TRBV20-1 to TRBJ1-3, with unresolved D. With 3 bases removed from V and 1 base from J, the gap between germline ends came to 4 bases. Germline CDR1 DFQATT, CDR2 SNEGSKA (reference sequence). CDR3 size: 12 residues. CDR3 nucleotide sequence: TGCAGTGCTAGGGGATCTGGAAACACCATATATTTT. As protein: CSARGSGNTIYF.